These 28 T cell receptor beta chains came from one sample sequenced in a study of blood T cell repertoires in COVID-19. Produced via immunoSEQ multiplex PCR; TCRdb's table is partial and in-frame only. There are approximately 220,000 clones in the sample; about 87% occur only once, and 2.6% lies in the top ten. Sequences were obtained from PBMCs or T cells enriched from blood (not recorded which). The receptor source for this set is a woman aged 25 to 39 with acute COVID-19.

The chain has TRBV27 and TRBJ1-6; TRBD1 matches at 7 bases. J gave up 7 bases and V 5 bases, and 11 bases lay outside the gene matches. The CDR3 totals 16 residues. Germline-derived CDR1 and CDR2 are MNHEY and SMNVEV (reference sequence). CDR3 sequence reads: CASSLTGESGNSPLHF. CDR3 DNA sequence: TGTGCCAGCAGTCTAACAGGGGAAAGCGGGAATTCACCCCTCCACTTT.

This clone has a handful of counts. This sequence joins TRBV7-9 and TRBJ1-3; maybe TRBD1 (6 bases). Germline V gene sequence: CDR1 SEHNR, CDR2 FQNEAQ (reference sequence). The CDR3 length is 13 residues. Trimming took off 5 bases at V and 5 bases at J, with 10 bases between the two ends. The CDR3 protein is CASSDRDRNTIYF. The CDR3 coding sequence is TGTGCCAGCAGCGACCGGGACAGAAACACCATATATTTT.

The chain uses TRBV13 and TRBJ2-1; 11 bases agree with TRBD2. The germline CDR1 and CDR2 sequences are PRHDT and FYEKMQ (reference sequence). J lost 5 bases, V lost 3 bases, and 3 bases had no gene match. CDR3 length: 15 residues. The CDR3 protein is CASSLTSGDDNEQFF. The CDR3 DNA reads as TGTGCCAGCAGCTTGACTAGCGGGGACGACAATGAGCAGTTCTTC. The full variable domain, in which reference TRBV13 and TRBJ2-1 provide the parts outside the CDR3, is AAGVIQSPRHLIKEKRETATLKCYPIPRHDTVYWYQQGPGQDPQFLISFYEKMQSDKGSIPDRFSAQQFSDYHSELNMSSLELGDSALYFCASSLTSGDDNEQFFGPGTRLTVL.

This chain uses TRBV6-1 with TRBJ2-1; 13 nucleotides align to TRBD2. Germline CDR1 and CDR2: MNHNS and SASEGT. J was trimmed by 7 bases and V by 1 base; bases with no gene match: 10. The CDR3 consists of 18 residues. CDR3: CASSEGGLAGRVGNEQFF. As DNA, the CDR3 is TGTGCCAGCAGTGAAGGGGGACTAGCGGGGAGGGTCGGGAATGAGCAGTTCTTC.

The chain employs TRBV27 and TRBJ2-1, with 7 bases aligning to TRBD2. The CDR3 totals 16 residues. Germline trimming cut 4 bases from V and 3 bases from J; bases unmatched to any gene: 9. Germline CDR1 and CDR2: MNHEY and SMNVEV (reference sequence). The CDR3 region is CASSSSAGNFYNEQFF. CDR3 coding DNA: TGTGCCAGCAGTTCTTCAGCGGGGAATTTCTACAATGAGCAGTTCTTC.

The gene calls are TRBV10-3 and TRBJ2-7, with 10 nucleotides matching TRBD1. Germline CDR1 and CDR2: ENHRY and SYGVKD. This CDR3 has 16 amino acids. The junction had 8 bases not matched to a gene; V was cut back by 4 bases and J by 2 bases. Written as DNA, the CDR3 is TGTGCCATCAGTGGGGCGGACAGGGGGGATGCCTACGAGCAGTACTTC. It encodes CAISGADRGDAYEQYF.

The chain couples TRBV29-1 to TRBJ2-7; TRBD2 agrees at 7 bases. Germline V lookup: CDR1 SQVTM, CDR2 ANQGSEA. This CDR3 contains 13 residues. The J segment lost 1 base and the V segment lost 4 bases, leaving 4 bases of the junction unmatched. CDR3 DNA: TGCAGCGTTGGGGGCGGGGGTTCCTACGAGCAGTACTTC. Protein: CSVGGGGSYEQYF.

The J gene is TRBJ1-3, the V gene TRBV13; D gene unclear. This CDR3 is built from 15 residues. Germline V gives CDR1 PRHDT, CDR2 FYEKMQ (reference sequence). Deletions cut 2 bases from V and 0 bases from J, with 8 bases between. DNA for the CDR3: TGTGCCAGCAGCTTAATCGGGGACTCTGGAAACACCATATATTTT. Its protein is CASSLIGDSGNTIYF. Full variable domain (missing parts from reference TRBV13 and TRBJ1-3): AAGVIQSPRHLIKEKRETATLKCYPIPRHDTVYWYQQGPGQDPQFLISFYEKMQSDKGSIPDRFSAQQFSDYHSELNMSSLELGDSALYFCASSLIGDSGNTIYFGEGSWLTVV.

The CDR3 protein is CASSLKGSGGGTDTQYF. In DNA form, the CDR3 reads TGTGCCAGCAGCTTGAAGGGTAGCGGGGGTGGCACAGATACGCAGTATTTT. The chain uses TRBV5-4 and TRBJ2-3, with TRBD2 identical over 9 bases. V lost 1 base, J lost 1 base, and 7 bases stayed unmatched. Germline V gives CDR1 SGHNT, CDR2 YYREEE (reference sequence). CDR3 length: 17 residues.

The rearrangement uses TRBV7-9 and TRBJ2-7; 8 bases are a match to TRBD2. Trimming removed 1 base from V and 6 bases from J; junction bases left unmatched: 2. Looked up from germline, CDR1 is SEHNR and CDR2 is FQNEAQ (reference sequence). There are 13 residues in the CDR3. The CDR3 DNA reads TGTGCCAGCAGCTTAGAAAGCGGGGGCGAGCAGTACTTC. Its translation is CASSLESGGEQYF.

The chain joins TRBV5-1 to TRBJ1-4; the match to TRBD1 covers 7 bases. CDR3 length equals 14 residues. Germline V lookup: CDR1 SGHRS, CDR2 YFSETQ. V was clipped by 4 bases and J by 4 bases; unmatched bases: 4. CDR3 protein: CASSPRDSNEKLFF. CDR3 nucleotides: TGCGCCAGCAGCCCCAGGGACAGTAATGAAAAACTGTTTTTT.

The CDR3 DNA follows: TGTGCCAGTAGTAACAGGGGGCTAGGGGAGACCCAGTACTTC. It yields the protein CASSNRGLGETQYF. V is TRBV19 and J is TRBJ2-5; 9 bases map to TRBD1. The germline V gene has CDR1 LNHDA and CDR2 SQIVND (reference sequence). Trimming cost V 4 bases and J 5 bases; bases outside gene matches: 5. This CDR3 is built from 14 residues.

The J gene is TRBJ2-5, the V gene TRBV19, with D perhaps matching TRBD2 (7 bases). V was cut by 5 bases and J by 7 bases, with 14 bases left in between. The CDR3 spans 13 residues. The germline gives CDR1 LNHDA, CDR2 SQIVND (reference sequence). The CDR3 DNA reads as TGTGCCAGTAGTGGCGGGGGCGCCGGGACCCAGTACTTC. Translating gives CASSGGGAGTQYF.

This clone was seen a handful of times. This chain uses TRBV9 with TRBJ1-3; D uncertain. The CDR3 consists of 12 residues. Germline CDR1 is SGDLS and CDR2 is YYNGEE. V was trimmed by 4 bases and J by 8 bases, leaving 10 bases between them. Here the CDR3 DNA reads TGTGCCAGCAGCCGTCGAGAGGACACCATATATTTT. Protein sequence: CASSRREDTIYF.

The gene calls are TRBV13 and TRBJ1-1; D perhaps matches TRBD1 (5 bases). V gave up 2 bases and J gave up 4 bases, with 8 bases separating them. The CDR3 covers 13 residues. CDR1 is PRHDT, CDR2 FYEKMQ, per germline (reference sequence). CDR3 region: CASSLWGGTEAFF. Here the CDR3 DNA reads TGTGCCAGCAGCTTATGGGGGGGCACTGAAGCTTTCTTT.

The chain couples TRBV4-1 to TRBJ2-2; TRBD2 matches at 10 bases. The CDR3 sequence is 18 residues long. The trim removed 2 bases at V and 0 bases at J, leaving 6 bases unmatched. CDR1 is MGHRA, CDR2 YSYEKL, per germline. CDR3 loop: CASSQFASGGANTGELFF. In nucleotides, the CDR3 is TGCGCCAGCAGCCAATTTGCTAGCGGGGGAGCGAACACCGGGGAGCTGTTTTTT.

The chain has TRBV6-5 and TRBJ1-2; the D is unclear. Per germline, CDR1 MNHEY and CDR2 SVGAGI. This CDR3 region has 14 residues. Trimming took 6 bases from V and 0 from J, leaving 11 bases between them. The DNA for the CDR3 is TGTGCCAGCAGCTATATCAAGACTAACTATGGCTACACCTTC. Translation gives CASSYIKTNYGYTF.

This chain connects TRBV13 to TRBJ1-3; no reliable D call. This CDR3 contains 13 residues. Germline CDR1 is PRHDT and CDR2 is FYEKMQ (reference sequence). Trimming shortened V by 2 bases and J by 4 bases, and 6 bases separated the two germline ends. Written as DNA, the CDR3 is TGTGCCAGCAGCTTAACAGAGGGAAACACCATATATTTT. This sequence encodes CASSLTEGNTIYF.

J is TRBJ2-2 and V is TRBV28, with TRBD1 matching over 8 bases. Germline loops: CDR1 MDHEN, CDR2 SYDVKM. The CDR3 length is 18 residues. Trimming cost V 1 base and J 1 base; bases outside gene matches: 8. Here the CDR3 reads CASSLYSGGAKNTGELFF. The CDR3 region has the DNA TGTGCCAGCAGTTTATATTCAGGGGGCGCAAAGAACACCGGGGAGCTGTTTTTT.

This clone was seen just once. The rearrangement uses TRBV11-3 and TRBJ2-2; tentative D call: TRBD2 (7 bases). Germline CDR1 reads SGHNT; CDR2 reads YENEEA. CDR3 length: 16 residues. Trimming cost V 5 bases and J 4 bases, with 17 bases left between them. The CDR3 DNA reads TGTGCCAGCAGCAAGGAGGGGGGGCAGGGCACCGGGGAGCTGTTTTTT. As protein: CASSKEGGQGTGELFF.

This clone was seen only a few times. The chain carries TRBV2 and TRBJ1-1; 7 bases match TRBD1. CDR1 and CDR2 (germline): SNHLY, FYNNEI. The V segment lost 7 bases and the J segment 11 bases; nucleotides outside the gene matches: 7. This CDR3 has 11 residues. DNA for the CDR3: TGTGCCAGCAACCGACAGGGTGGTGCTTTCTTT. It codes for CASNRQGGAFF.

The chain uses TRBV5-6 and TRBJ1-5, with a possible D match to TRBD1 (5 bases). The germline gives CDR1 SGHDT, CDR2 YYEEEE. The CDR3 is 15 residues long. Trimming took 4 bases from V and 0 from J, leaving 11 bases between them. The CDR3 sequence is CASSQEDSSNQPQHF. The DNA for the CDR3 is TGTGCCAGCAGCCAGGAAGACAGTAGCAATCAGCCCCAGCATTTT. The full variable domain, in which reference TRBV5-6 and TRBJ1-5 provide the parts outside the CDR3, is DAGVTQSPTHLIKTRGQQVTLRCSPKSGHDTVSWYQQALGQGPQFIFQYYEEEERQRGNFPDRFSGHQFPNYSSELNVNALLLGDSALYLCASSQEDSSNQPQHFGDGTRLSIL.

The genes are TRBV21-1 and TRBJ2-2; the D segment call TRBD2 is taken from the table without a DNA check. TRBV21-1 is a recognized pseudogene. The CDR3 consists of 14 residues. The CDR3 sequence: CASSKGGWTGELFF. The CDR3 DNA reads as TGTGCCAGCAGCAAAGGAGGGTGGACCGGGGAGCTGTTTTTT.

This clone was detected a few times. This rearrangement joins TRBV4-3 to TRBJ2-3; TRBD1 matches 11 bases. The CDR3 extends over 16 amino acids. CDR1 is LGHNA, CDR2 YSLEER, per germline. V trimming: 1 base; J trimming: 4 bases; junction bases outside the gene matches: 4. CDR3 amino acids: CASSQGTGGYPDTQYF. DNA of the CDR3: TGCGCCAGCAGCCAAGGGACAGGGGGCTACCCAGATACGCAGTATTTT.

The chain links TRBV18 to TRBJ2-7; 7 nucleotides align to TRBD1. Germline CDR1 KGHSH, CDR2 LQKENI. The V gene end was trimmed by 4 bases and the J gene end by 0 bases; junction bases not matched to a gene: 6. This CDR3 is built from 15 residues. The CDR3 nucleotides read TGTGCCAGCTCACTGCCGACAGGGAGCTCCTACGAGCAGTACTTC. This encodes CASSLPTGSSYEQYF.

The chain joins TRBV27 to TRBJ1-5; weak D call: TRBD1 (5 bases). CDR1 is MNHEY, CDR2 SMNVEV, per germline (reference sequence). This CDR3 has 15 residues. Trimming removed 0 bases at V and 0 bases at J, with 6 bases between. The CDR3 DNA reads TGTGCCAGCAGTTTATCAACAGGTAGCAATCAGCCCCAGCATTTT. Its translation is CASSLSTGSNQPQHF.

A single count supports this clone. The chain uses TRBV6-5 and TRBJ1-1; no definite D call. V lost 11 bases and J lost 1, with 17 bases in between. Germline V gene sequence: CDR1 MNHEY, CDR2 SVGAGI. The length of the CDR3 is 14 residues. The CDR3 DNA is TGTGCCGTATCCGTCTTTCTAACGAACACTGAAGCTTTCTTT. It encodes CAVSVFLTNTEAFF.

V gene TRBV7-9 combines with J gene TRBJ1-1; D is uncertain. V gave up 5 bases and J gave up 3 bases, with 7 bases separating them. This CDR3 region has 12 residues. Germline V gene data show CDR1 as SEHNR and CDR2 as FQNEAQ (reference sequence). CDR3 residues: CASSLRYTEAFF. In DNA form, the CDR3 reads TGTGCCAGCAGCCTGAGGTACACTGAAGCTTTCTTT.